These 2 T cell receptor beta chains were sequenced from one sample in a study of T-cell memory formation after mild COVID-19. Via MiXCR, TCRdb re-called the 5' RACE reads, giving one row per CDR3 protein. Of a few hundred thousand distinct CDR3 sequences listed, roughly 20% are singletons. Sequencing was performed on PBMCs or a T cell subset sorted from them (not recorded which). These receptors were obtained from an adult woman who had mild COVID-19 (a few samples of this study predate the infection). Cell type and time point are not known.

The chain has TRBV6-4 and TRBJ2-7; D ambiguous. V was pared by 7 bases and J by 6 bases, with 7 bases between. CDR3 length equals 10 residues. The germline V gene encodes CDR1 MRHNA and CDR2 SNTAGT. CDR3 DNA: TGTGCCAGCAACGTTCCCGAGCAGTACTTC. This translates into CASNVPEQYF.

This clonotype appeared a single time. The V and J genes are TRBV4-2 and TRBJ2-3; D is ambiguous. V lost 1 base to trimming and J lost 2 bases, with 13 bases between them. From germline, CDR1 is LGHNA and CDR2 YNFKEQ. The CDR3 spans 16 residues. The CDR3: CASSQVISPYTDTQYF. The CDR3, as DNA: TGTGCCAGCAGCCAAGTCATTTCGCCTTACACAGATACGCAGTATTTT.